This TCR beta chain is from a study of blood T cell repertoires in COVID-19. Study in general: Nucleic acid was either cDNA or gDNA, and it came from T cells, B-cell-depleted T cells, or PBMCs.

The method was immunoSEQ multiplex PCR; TCRdb's version includes in-frame clones alone and lacks a portion of them. The top ten clones hold more than 5% of a sample with about 320,000 clones, approximately 88% of them seen once. Germline CDR1 reads SGHRS; CDR2 reads YFSETQ. V was shortened by 3 bases and J by 0 bases, with 12 bases between the two germline ends. This CDR3 is built from 16 residues. Everyone who took part was roughly 18 to 89 years old, and they came from about 25 US areas. Among Cohort 3 donors, those recovered had two negative PCRs, clearance, or symptom resolution. The TCR was taken from a man aged 25-45 years who had recovered from COVID-19. The chain uses TRBV5-1 and TRBJ2-2, with a weak D call TRBD1 (5 bases). The specimen sequenced was PBMCs or T cells enriched from blood (not recorded which). CDR3 DNA: TGCGCCAGCAGCTCCCTGACAGAGACGAACACCGGGGAGCTGTTTTTT. It specifies CASSSLTETNTGELFF. The whole variable domain, remainder taken from reference TRBV5-1 and TRBJ2-2, is KAGVTQTPRYLIKTRGQQVTLSCSPISGHRSVSWYQQTPGQGLQFLFEYFSETQRNKGNFPGRFSGRQFSNSRSEMNVSTLELGDSALYLCASSSLTETNTGELFFGEGSRLTVL.